This TCR beta chain was captured by sequencing in a study of Tregs in tolerant kidney transplant recipients. Study-wide context: Mixed chimerism was transient after nonmyeloablative marrow transplants from related graft donors.

Remarks on this clone: Antigen unknown.

Study-level results: Nucleotide sequences could not be compared across some patients' samples due to primer changes. Biological reproducibility was not directly addressed, but technical replication error appeared minimal.

The data were produced by immunoSEQ multiplex PCR, yet TCRdb's version contains in-frame clones alone and is incomplete. The profile covers just under 65,000 clones, with more than 95% appearing a single time and around 0.34% taken by the ten largest. Thawed PBMCs were FACS-sorted into unstimulated CD4+CD25+CD127- regulatory T cells, CD4+CD25- non-regulatory cells, CD4 and CD8 cells. The CDR3 length is 16 residues. Germline-derived CDR1 and CDR2 are WSHSY and SAAADI. V lost 6 bases to trimming and J lost 0 bases, with 14 bases between them. The TCR sequence derives from a human donor who received a combined kidney and bone marrow transplant. The chain combines TRBV10-2 with TRBJ2-2, with D hard to call. The source was Tregs from blood, collected before the transplant. CDR3: CASSYDVPPNTGELFF. CDR3 coding DNA: TGCGCCAGCAGCTACGATGTTCCGCCGAACACCGGGGAGCTGTTTTTT.